The sequence of this T cell receptor (beta chain) was determined in a study of cytomegalovirus exposure and HLA in healthy donors. 13 Jbeta primers and 60 Vbeta primers were used for the PCR. Sequencing used immunoSEQ multiplex PCR; TCRdb keeps in-frame clones, though not all of them. Found here are around 300,000 clones, 70% to 90% of them singletons; the top ten hold about 2.3%. Trimming took off 5 bases at V and 1 base at J, with 8 bases between the two ends. The CDR3 has 14 residues. Germline V gene sequence: CDR1 PRHDT, CDR2 FYEKMQ (reference sequence). This receptor was taken from a woman under 30 in good health and CMV-seronegative. The genes are TRBV13 and TRBJ1-4; D is perhaps TRBD1 (6 bases). Sequencing used PBMCs. The CDR3 is CASSQQGTNEKLFF. In DNA form, the CDR3 reads TGTGCCAGCAGCCAACAGGGAACTAATGAAAAACTGTTTTTT.